This T cell receptor (beta chain) emerged from a study of blood T cells in healthy people across ages. The authors ran a second PCR of roughly 6 to 12 cycles using a sample-barcoded 5' primer and a J-beta primer mix. TCRdb itself ran the 5' RACE reads through MiXCR, one entry per CDR3 protein. The table includes more than 800,000 distinct CDR3 sequences, more than 40% detected once. The CDR3 consists of 15 residues. The trim removed 2 bases at V and 5 bases at J, leaving 4 bases unmatched. Germline V gene lookup returns CDR1 SGHKS and CDR2 YYEKEE (reference sequence). The origin of this receptor is a woman aged 60-75 years in good health. What was sequenced was blood. The chain recombines TRBV5-5 with TRBJ2-3; 11 nucleotides match TRBD1. The CDR3 loop reads CASSFRDRGIDTQYF. The CDR3 DNA sequence: TGTGCCAGCAGCTTCCGGGACAGGGGGATAGATACGCAGTATTTT. Full variable domain (outside the CDR3, taken from reference TRBV5-5 and TRBJ2-3): DAGVTQSPTHLIKTRGQQVTLRCSPISGHKSVSWYQQVLGQGPQFIFQYYEKEERGRGNFPDRFSARQFPNYSSELNVNALLLGDSALYLCASSFRDRGIDTQYFGPGTRLTVL.